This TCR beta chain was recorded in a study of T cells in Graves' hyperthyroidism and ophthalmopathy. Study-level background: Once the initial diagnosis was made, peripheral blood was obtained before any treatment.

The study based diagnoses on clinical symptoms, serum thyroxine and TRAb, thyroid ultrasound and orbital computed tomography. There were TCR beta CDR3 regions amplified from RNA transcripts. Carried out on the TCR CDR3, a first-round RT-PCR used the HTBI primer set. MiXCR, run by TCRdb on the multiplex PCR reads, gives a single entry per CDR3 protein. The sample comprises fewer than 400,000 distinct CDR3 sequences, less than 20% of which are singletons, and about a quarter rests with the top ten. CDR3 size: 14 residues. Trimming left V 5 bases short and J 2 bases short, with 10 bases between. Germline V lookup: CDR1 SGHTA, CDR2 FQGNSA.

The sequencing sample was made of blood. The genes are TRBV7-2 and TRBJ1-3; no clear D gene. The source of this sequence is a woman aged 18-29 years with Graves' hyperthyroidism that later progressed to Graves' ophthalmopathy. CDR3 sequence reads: CASSSGRPGNTIYF. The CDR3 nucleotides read TGTGCCAGCAGCAGTGGCCGTCCTGGAAACACCATATATTTT.